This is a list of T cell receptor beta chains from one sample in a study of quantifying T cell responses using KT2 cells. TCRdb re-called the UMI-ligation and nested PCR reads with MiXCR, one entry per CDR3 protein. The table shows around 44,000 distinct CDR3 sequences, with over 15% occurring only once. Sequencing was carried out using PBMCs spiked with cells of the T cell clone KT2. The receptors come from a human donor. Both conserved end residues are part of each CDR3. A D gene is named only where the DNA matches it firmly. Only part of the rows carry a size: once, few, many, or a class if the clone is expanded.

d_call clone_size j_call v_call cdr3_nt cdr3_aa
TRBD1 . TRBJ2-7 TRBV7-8 TGTGCCAGCAGCCCCCGGACAGGGGACACACGGGGGGAGCAGTACTTC CASSPRTGDTRGEQYF
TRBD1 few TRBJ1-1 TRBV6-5 TGTGCCAGCAGTTCCGGGACAGGCTCAGTGGGAGCTTTCTTT CASSSGTGSVGAFF
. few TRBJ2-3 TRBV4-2 TGTGCCAGCAGCCAAGATTTCGGCCAGCCTAGCACAGATACGCAGTATTTT CASSQDFGQPSTDTQYF
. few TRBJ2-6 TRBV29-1 TGCAGCGTTTCTACAGGGATTGGGGCCAACGTCCTGACTTTC CSVSTGIGANVLTF
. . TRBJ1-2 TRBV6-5 TGTGCCAGCATCGAAGGAAGAGTGGGTGGCTACACCTTC CASIEGRVGGYTF
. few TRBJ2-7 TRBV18 TGTGCCAGCTCACCACGGAGCGCGGGAGACAGGTACGAGCAGTACTTC CASSPRSAGDRYEQYF
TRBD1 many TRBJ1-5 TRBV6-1 TGTGCCAGCAGTGAAGGAACAGGGGGGAGACAGCCCCAGCATTTT CASSEGTGGRQPQHF
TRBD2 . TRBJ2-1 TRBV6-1 TGTGCCAGCAGAACTAGCGGGGGGACCTACAATGAGCAGTTCTTC CASRTSGGTYNEQFF
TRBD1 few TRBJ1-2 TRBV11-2 TGTGCCAGCAGCTTAGATCGGGGGACAGGGGGGGGCTACACCTTC CASSLDRGTGGGYTF
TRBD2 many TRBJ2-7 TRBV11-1 TGTGCCAGCAGCTTAGGGCGGGAGCTCGTCAACGAGCAGTACTTC CASSLGRELVNEQYF
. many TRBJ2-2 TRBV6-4 TGTGCCAGCAGTGAGGGGGGCCGGAACACCGGGGAGCTGTTTTTT CASSEGGRNTGELFF
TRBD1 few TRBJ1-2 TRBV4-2 TGTGCCAGCAGCCAAGATTGGACAGGGGGGAACTATGGCTACACCTTC CASSQDWTGGNYGYTF
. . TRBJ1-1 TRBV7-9 TGTGCCAGTGTACAGGAGATGAACACTGAAGCTTTCTTT CASVQEMNTEAFF
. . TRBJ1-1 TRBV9 TGTGCCAGCAGCGTAGAAGCCACTGCCGCTTTCTTT CASSVEATAAFF
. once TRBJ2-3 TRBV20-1 TGCAGTGCAGCGGAGGGGATAAATACGCAGTATTTT CSAAEGINTQYF
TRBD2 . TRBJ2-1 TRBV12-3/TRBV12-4 TGTGCCAGCAATGGTTACCCTCAGCGGGATCAAGGTCATAGCTCCTACAATGAGCAGTTCTTC CASNGYPQRDQGHSSYNEQFF
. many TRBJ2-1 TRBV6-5 TGTGCCAGCAGTTCCGCGAACAGCGGAACCAATGAGCAGTTCTTC CASSSANSGTNEQFF
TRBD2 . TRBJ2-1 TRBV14 TGTGCCAGCAGCCAGGGCAGGGCCCGGACTAGCGGACATTACAATGAGCAGTTCTTC CASSQGRARTSGHYNEQFF
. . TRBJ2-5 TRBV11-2 TGTGCCAGCAGCTTAGAAGGGGACGCCTTGGGGACCCAGTACTTC CASSLEGDALGTQYF
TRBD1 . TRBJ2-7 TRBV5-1 TGCGCCAGCAGCCTGGGGACAGAAAACTACTCCTACGAGCAGTACTTC CASSLGTENYSYEQYF